This T cell receptor beta chain was captured in a study of shared clonotypes between healthy human individuals. Study-level background: CD8 memory received one plate per donor, CD8 naive two, CD4 memory three and CD4 naive three.

Terminally differentiated effector memory CD45RA+ cells were excluded from the naive CD8 cells, which were CD45RO-negative and positively selected for CCR7. V shed 5 bases, J shed 3 bases, and the junction held 9 bases outside the gene matches. CDR1 is SGHAT and CDR2 is FQNNGV in the germline V gene. The CDR3 is made up of 15 amino acids. The repertoire was sequenced with immunoSEQ multiplex PCR; TCRdb's copy has only in-frame clones and lacks some. In the table there are millions of clones, roughly 91% of which are singletons. This clone was observed a single time. The sample taken for sequencing was naive CD8+ T cells from PBMCs. The chain is built from TRBV11-2 and TRBJ1-1; 7 nucleotides match TRBD1. This receptor was taken from a man aged 18 to 30 in good health. Some clones in this sample may be carry-over from other donors' samples. CDR3 loop: CASSAQAGGYTEAFF. CDR3 sequence (DNA): TGTGCCAGCAGCGCACAAGCAGGGGGATACACTGAAGCTTTCTTT.